Listed here is a single T cell receptor (beta chain). Authors' data handling: Researchers report that nucleated cell counts were estimated from reference gene primer amplification. Generated by immunoSEQ multiplex PCR, the TCRdb table keeps only in-frame clones and is missing some. D and trimming come from the DNA, and the V and J calls and clone size come from that table. This table has around 250,000 clones, about 91% appearing once. The V end was cut by 3 bases, the J end by 5 bases, with 10 bases between. CDR3 length: 14 amino acids. Per the germline V gene, CDR1 is SNHLY and CDR2 is FYNNEI. All enrollees were about 18 to 95 years old and from approximately 24 US areas. Participants were placed into cohorts based on the clinical history they reported. The source of the sample is a study of blood T cell repertoires in COVID-19. Across the whole study: The analysed material was cDNA or gDNA that came from T cells, B-cell-depleted T cells, or PBMCs.

The clonotype originates from a human donor in a cohort exposed to, infected with or recovered from COVID-19 (not recorded which). The donor label of this sample is uncertain. The chain recombines TRBV2 with TRBJ1-4, with D hard to call. The sample consisted of PBMCs or T cells enriched from blood (not recorded which). CDR3 in amino acids: CASSDRGRNEKLFF. In DNA form, the CDR3 reads TGTGCCAGCAGTGACCGGGGTCGGAATGAAAAACTGTTTTTT. Full variable domain (missing parts from reference TRBV2 and TRBJ1-4): EPEVTQTPSHQVTQMGQEVILRCVPISNHLYFYWYRQILGQKVEFLVSFYNNEISEKSEIFDDQFSVERPDGSNFTLKIRSTKLEDSAMYFCASSDRGRNEKLFFGSGTQLSVL.